This entry lists 15 T cell receptor beta chains sequenced from one sample in a study of shared clonotypes between healthy human individuals. Libraries were prepared by immunoSEQ multiplex PCR; TCRdb keeps only in-frame clonotypes and omits some of them. Of 230,000 or so clones in the sample, approximately 70% were seen once. Sequencing used memory CD4+ T cells sorted from blood. Specified subset: CD45RA-negative fraction. These receptor sequences come from a young man in good health.

About this clone: The same CDR3 arises from other DNA sequences in this sample as well. The chain uses TRBV9 and TRBJ2-2; D might be TRBD1 or TRBD2, each matching 5 bases. V was cut by 1 base and J by 0 bases, with 10 bases left in between. The V gene's germline CDR1 is SGDLS and CDR2 YYNGEE. This CDR3 region has 16 residues. This chain's CDR3 is CASSVWQGPNTGELFF. DNA of the CDR3: TGTGCCAGCAGCGTATGGCAGGGACCGAACACCGGGGAGCTGTTTTTT.

The chain links TRBV11-2 to TRBJ2-5; no firm D call. The V end lost 1 base, the J end lost 1 base, and 7 bases lay between the germline ends. This CDR3 contains 14 residues. Germline V lookup: CDR1 SGHAT, CDR2 FQNNGV. The CDR3 loop is CASSLGQFQETQYF. For the CDR3, the DNA is TGTGCCAGCAGCTTAGGGCAATTCCAAGAGACCCAGTACTTC.

The CDR3 region has the DNA TGTGCCAGCAGCTTGGGGGACAGGAATCACAATGAGCAGTTCTTC. It codes for CASSLGDRNHNEQFF. V and J are TRBV7-9 and TRBJ2-1; TRBD1 agrees at 8 bases. In germline, CDR1 is SEHNR, CDR2 FQNEAQ (reference sequence). There are 15 residues in the CDR3. After removal of 3 bases from V and 5 bases from J, the junction contained 6 bases not matched to a gene.

V gene TRBV19 combines with J gene TRBJ1-2; D gene ambiguous. This CDR3 has 14 amino acids. With 3 bases removed from V and 4 bases from J, the gap between germline ends came to 12 bases. Germline V gives CDR1 LNHDA, CDR2 SQIVND (reference sequence). CDR3 loop: CASSMTPPSYGYTF. CDR3 in DNA: TGTGCCAGTAGTATGACCCCGCCCAGCTATGGCTACACCTTC.

This clone was counted only a few times. This chain links TRBV18 with TRBJ2-1; TRBD1 aligns across 7 bases. The germline V gene encodes CDR1 KGHSH and CDR2 LQKENI. V shed 5 bases, J shed 12 bases, and the junction held 4 bases outside the gene matches. This CDR3 spans 11 amino acids. CDR3 coding DNA: TGTGCCAGCTCATCATGGACAGGGCAGTTCTTC. The encoded protein is CASSSWTGQFF. The full variable domain, its missing parts supplied by reference TRBV18 and TRBJ2-1, is NAGVMQNPRHLVRRRGQEARLRCSPMKGHSHVYWYRQLPEEGLKFMVYLQKENIIDESGMPKERFSAEFPKEGPSILRIQQVVRGDSAAYFCASSSWTGQFFGPGTRLTVL.

V usage is TRBV28 and J usage is TRBJ1-1; 8 bases fit TRBD1. Germline values: CDR1 MDHEN, CDR2 SYDVKM. The CDR3 loop spans 14 amino acids. V dropped 7 bases and J dropped 3; count of bases not matched to a gene: 7. The CDR3 region has the DNA TGTGCCAGCACCCCAGGGGGCGCCCACACTGAAGCTTTCTTT. Protein product: CASTPGGAHTEAFF.

This clone came up a few times. V gene TRBV2 combines with J gene TRBJ2-1; unclear D gene. CDR1 and CDR2 from the germline V gene are SNHLY and FYNNEI. Deletions cut 2 bases from V and 6 bases from J, with 14 bases between. CDR3 length equals 15 residues. The CDR3 loop reads CASSESGLEGNEQFF. The CDR3, as DNA: TGTGCCAGCAGTGAAAGTGGGCTAGAAGGCAATGAGCAGTTCTTC.

There are a few counts of this clone. The chain combines TRBV29-1 with TRBJ2-2; 7 nucleotides line up with TRBD1. CDR3 length: 15 residues. V dropped 5 bases and J dropped 0; count of bases not matched to a gene: 6. From germline, CDR1 is SQVTM and CDR2 ANQGSEA. The CDR3 spells CSVRPGQTNTGELFF. The CDR3 DNA reads as TGCAGCGTTCGACCGGGACAGACGAACACCGGGGAGCTGTTTTTT.

The V and J genes are TRBV19 and TRBJ2-5; 9 bases are a match to TRBD2. V dropped 4 bases and J dropped 5; count of bases not matched to a gene: 17. The CDR3 runs 18 residues. Germline CDR1 reads LNHDA; CDR2 reads SQIVND (reference sequence). This CDR3 reads CASSTGKGFRGRGETQYF. The CDR3 DNA sequence: TGTGCCAGTAGTACGGGGAAGGGGTTCCGCGGGAGGGGCGAGACCCAGTACTTC.

The chain recombines TRBV30 with TRBJ2-5; D is ambiguous. The CDR3 covers 10 residues. V was shortened by 5 bases and J by 6 bases, with 7 bases between the two germline ends. Germline CDR1 is GTSNPN and CDR2 is SVGIG (reference sequence). CDR3 nucleotides: TGTGCCTGGGGCTCCCAGACCCAGTACTTC. Translated: CAWGSQTQYF.

The V call is TRBV5-1, the J call TRBJ2-7; the D gene is possibly TRBD2 (5 bases). From germline, CDR1 is SGHRS and CDR2 YFSETQ. Deletions cut 4 bases from V and 5 bases from J, with 16 bases between. This CDR3 comprises 14 residues. The CDR3 DNA sequence: TGCGCCAGCAGCCGGTTGGGAGATTTCGACGAGCAGTACTTC. Amino acid sequence: CASSRLGDFDEQYF.

Concerning this clone itself: Other DNA sequences from this sample encode an identical CDR3 as well. The V gene is TRBV18, the J gene TRBJ1-1; D is undetermined. Per germline, CDR1 KGHSH and CDR2 LQKENI. CDR3 size: 13 residues. V was trimmed by 3 bases and J by 0 bases, leaving 5 bases between them. This CDR3 is CASSPGLNTEAFF. The CDR3 DNA follows: TGTGCCAGCTCACCGGGGTTGAACACTGAAGCTTTCTTT.

V gene TRBV6-1 combines with J gene TRBJ1-1; D is unresolved. V was pared by 4 bases and J by 4 bases, with 13 bases between. CDR1 and CDR2 from the germline V gene are MNHNS and SASEGT. This CDR3 is 14 amino acids long. In DNA, the CDR3 is TGTGCCAGCAGTGGTAAGGGCGTCCGCACTGAAGCTTTCTTT. Translated, it gives CASSGKGVRTEAFF.

The chain couples TRBV10-3 to TRBJ1-2; 8 nucleotides line up with TRBD1. With 10 bases clipped from V and 3 bases from J, the junction kept 13 bases outside the gene matches. CDR3 size: 15 residues. Germline CDR1 is ENHRY and CDR2 is SYGVKD. The DNA of the CDR3 is TGTGCCAACGCACCAGCGACAGGGGAGGACTATGGCTACACCTTC. Its translation is CANAPATGEDYGYTF.

This clone appeared a few times. The chain joins TRBV10-3 to TRBJ2-7; 7 bases align to TRBD1. The CDR3 contains 13 residues. CDR1 is ENHRY and CDR2 is SYGVKD in the germline V gene. V lost 4 bases, J lost 2 bases, and 2 bases stayed unmatched. The CDR3, as DNA: TGTGCCATCAGTGGGGACAGTACCTACGAGCAGTACTTC. It encodes CAISGDSTYEQYF.